A selection of T cell receptor beta chains follows, all from one sample in a study of cytomegalovirus exposure and HLA in healthy donors. TCRdb keeps only in-frame clones here, not all; method: immunoSEQ multiplex PCR. The table includes about 190,000 clones, roughly 77% detected once. The source material was PBMCs. The receptor set was obtained from a man aged 25 to 40 in good health and CMV-seropositive. The CDR3 runs from the conserved cysteine through the conserved F or W. The D gene is left open where the match is weak.

TRBV25-1	-	TRBJ1-4	CASSRRATNEKLFF
TRBV11-2	-	TRBJ2-7	CASSLRNVGGIYEQYF
TRBV11-2	-	TRBJ1-6	CASSTSTSSYNSPLHF
TRBV19	-	TRBJ2-5	CATPYWETQYF
TRBV28	TRBD1	TRBJ1-5	CASSLGQGAGSNQPQHF
TRBV13	-	TRBJ2-7	CASSLRDSSYEQYF
TRBV7-9	TRBD2	TRBJ2-5	CASSGGVETQYF
TRBV5-5	-	TRBJ2-2	CASSSGTTNTGELFF
TRBV4-2	-	TRBJ2-7	CASSPGLAENEQYF
TRBV21-1	-	TRBJ2-1	CASSTRLAYNEQFF
TRBV29-1	-	TRBJ1-2	CSEGGGYGYTF
TRBV19	TRBD1	TRBJ1-6	CASSILPGGGGATNSPLHF
TRBV4-2	TRBD2	TRBJ2-3	CASSPPLAGGSDTQYF
TRBV7-8	TRBD1	TRBJ1-5	CASSLGDRGPYSNQPQHF
TRBV10-3	-	TRBJ1-1	CAISVRGNTEAFF
TRBV7-2	-	TRBJ2-7	CASRAQGALNEQYF
TRBV18	-	TRBJ2-1	CASSPKRGSGEQFF
TRBV4-2	TRBD2	TRBJ2-3	CASSQDRRAGYSFVPDTQYF
TRBV4-3	TRBD2	TRBJ2-1	CASSQDRSGVSPYNEQFF
TRBV9	TRBD2	TRBJ2-5	CASSVEPAGGETQYF
TRBV11-2	-	TRBJ1-5	CASSYSLDQPQHF
TRBV9	-	TRBJ2-2	CASSVYGSGELFF
TRBV4-2	TRBD1	TRBJ1-5	CASSQAETGPQPQHF
TRBV19	-	TRBJ2-7	CASSPPGVSYEQYF
TRBV30	TRBD1	TRBJ1-1	CAWSTGQGGTEAFF
TRBV6-5	TRBD1	TRBJ1-3	CASSPSFTGGNTIYF
TRBV7-9	-	TRBJ1-5	CSSSLADQPQHF
TRBV30	-	TRBJ1-1	CAWSVFGTTGMNTEAFF
TRBV5-1	TRBD2	TRBJ2-4	CASSLRAAGGAKNIQYF
TRBV7-3	TRBD2	TRBJ2-5	CASSQGLASQETQYF
TRBV11-2	-	TRBJ1-1	CASSLRVSGERTEAFF
TRBV28	TRBD1	TRBJ1-4	CASNEGAREKLFF
TRBV6-1	-	TRBJ2-1	CASSEARGNEQFF
TRBV9	TRBD2	TRBJ2-3	CASSVSGGGVSDTQYF
TRBV6-1	-	TRBJ2-7	CASRTDWNEQYF
TRBV6-5	-	TRBJ2-2	CASSQLRGTGELFF
TRBV30	-	TRBJ2-1	CAWGLRGRAWNEQFF
TRBV7-9	TRBD2	TRBJ2-1	CASSFTGTSGNNEQFF
TRBV13	-	TRBJ2-5	CASSLGGTWTQYF
TRBV2	TRBD1	TRBJ2-6	CASSGSGQDVSGANVLTF
TRBV28	-	-	CASSSGGPSYEQYF
TRBV7-3	TRBD2	TRBJ2-1	CASSLAPGTSKDNEQFF
TRBV11-2	-	TRBJ1-5	CASSLGEYQPQHF
TRBV9	-	TRBJ2-2	CASSVYVSTGELFF
TRBV7-9	-	TRBJ1-1	CASSPDSDRAFF
TRBV2	-	TRBJ2-3	CASIGGFSTDTQYF
TRBV21-1	-	TRBJ2-1	CASSKVGVQDNEQFF
TRBV9	TRBD2	TRBJ2-3	CASSVRGGTDTQYF
TRBV4-2	-	TRBJ2-2	CASRTGERNTGELFF
TRBV4-3	TRBD1	TRBJ2-5	CASSQEWWDRGGEETQYF
TRBV21-1	-	TRBJ2-7	CASSRGLAGGKQYF
TRBV7-2	-	TRBJ1-5	CASSPEYDQPQHF
TRBV18	-	TRBJ2-6	CASSPPEGGGANVLTF
TRBV6-1	-	TRBJ2-2	CASSHGELGELFF
TRBV21-1	-	TRBJ1-2	CASSTALPFGTGIYGYTF